This TCR beta chain was obtained from a study of blood T cell repertoires in COVID-19 (dated by TCRdb to the early 2020s). In terms of the full investigation: Samples covering the acute and convalescent phases of COVID-19 were provided by collaborators in the United States, Italy and Spain. The material from the prospective study consisted of cDNA or gDNA derived from T cells, B-cell-depleted T cells, or PBMCs. Subjects who had been exposed to COVID-19, were actively infected with it, or had recovered from it provided the deeply sampled blood TCRbeta repertoires that made up the dataset. A freely available public database, intended as a resource for researchers studying the immune response to SARS-CoV-2, is where the repertoires were released. Samples came from the ongoing ImmuneRACE study (first 160 participants) plus 1,254 subjects from 6 global collaborators. A de-identified subject ID, COVID-19 status, age in years and sex were almost always included in the sample metadata. Where HLA class I and class II types were available, the types were taken from metadata supplied by the sample provider, not from assay-based typing.

Notes on this clone: Its specific antigen is unknown. The input lacks base qualities; no much larger clone sits a single base away.

Reading from cysteine to phenylalanine, the CDR3 counts 15 amino acids. CDR3 DNA only is kept here, 45 bases in frame from base 1. The CDR1 and CDR2 encoded by the germline V gene are SGDLS and YYNGEE. Ends trimmed: V by 3 bases, J by 0 bases; bases unmatched to a gene: 2. TCRbeta CDR3 regions were amplified from genomic DNA using the immunoSEQ Assay, a bias-controlled multiplex PCR. The published analysis was carried out like this. The number of nucleated cells in each sample was estimated from the amplification of reference gene primers within the assay. Sequence reads were collapsed and filtered to measure the absolute abundance of every unique TCRbeta CDR3 rearrangement. For each sample, productive Simpson clonality was calculated as the square root of Simpson's diversity index over productive rearrangements. In TCRdb, the immuneACCESS table is reduced to in-frame sequences with V and J assigned. These tables do not hold every clone; where another copy was compared, an unresolved V gene accounts for under half, and the others remain unexplained. V, J and clone size are those of that table, while D and trimming were read from the DNA. This sample has some 130,000 clones in its table, and approximately 70% of those were observed once. Jointly, the top ten make up under 2.5% of the sample.

Whole blood was collected in K2EDTA tubes by collaborating institutions according to the institutions' own protocols. For TCRbeta analysis, collaborators shipped samples in one of three forms: frozen whole blood, isolated PBMCs, or DNA extracted from either of those sample types. The study at large found these results: Clinical and demographic metadata were provided uncurated, with the amount varying by source and participant.

The specimen was peripheral blood. The chain couples TRBV9 to TRBJ1-3, with 8 bases aligning to TRBD1. This receptor was taken from a woman aged 70-85 years with acute or convalescent COVID-19. The CDR3 amino acid sequence is: CASSAGQVSGNTIYF. In nucleotide form, the sequence is TGTGCCAGCAGCGCGGGACAGGTCTCTGGAAACACCATATATTTT. With the portions outside the CDR3 filled from the reference TRBV9 and TRBJ1-3 genes, the complete variable region becomes DSGVTQTPKHLITATGQRVTLRCSPRSGDLSVYWYQQSLDQGLQFLIQYYNGEERAKGNILERFSAQQFPDLHSELNLSSLELGDSALYFCASSAGQVSGNTIYFGEGSWLTVV.